This is a list of T cell receptor beta chains from one sample in a study of T cell repertoires in cytomegalovirus infection. TCRdb reprocessed the reads with MiXCR, giving one entry per CDR3 protein. This sample carries about 530,000 distinct CDR3 sequences, around 27% of them seen once, and the ten largest clones take roughly 13%. Sequencing input: PBMCs. These TCRs come from a human donor in good health (CMV status not recorded). Some clones in this sample may be carry-over from other donors' samples. The CDR3 runs from the conserved cysteine through the conserved F or W. D genes are given only for firm matches. The size field is filled for only some rows; it gives once, few, many or a size class.

d_gene | j_gene | abundance | v_gene | CDR3aa | CDR3nt
TRBD2 | TRBJ2-1 | . | TRBV7-2 | CASSTLLAGGPNKQFF | TGTGCCAGCAGCACCCTACTAGCGGGGGGGCCCAATAAGCAGTTCTTC
. | TRBJ2-2 | few | TRBV19 | CASSDTTFFSGELFF | TGTGCCAGTAGTGACACCACCTTTTTTAGCGGGGAGCTGTTTTTT
TRBD2 | TRBJ2-1 | many | TRBV7-2 | CASSPRLAVRLSSYNEQFF | TGTGCCAGCAGCCCTCGACTAGCGGTACGATTAAGCTCCTACAATGAGCAGTTCTTC
. | TRBJ2-3 | . | TRBV27 | CASTLIPQYF | TGTGCCAGCACTTTAATTCCGCAGTATTTT
. | TRBJ1-1 | few | TRBV12-3/TRBV12-4 | CASSSQTGRRQAFF | TGTGCCAGCAGTTCCCAGACAGGTCGGCGACAGGCTTTCTTT
. | TRBJ2-1 | few | TRBV5-1 | CASSFSGGDGHEQFF | TGCGCCAGCAGCTTCAGCGGAGGGGACGGCCATGAGCAGTTCTTC
. | TRBJ1-5 | few | TRBV7-2 | CASSLVGPGNQPQHF | TGTGCCAGCAGCTTAGTCGGCCCAGGCAATCAGCCCCAGCATTTT
. | TRBJ1-1 | once | TRBV29-1 | CSVGRDTTEAFF | TGCAGCGTTGGAAGGGATACCACTGAAGCTTTCTTT
. | TRBJ2-5 | many | TRBV12-3/TRBV12-4 | CASSPSRRWETQYF | TGTGCCAGCAGTCCGTCTCGACGGTGGGAGACCCAGTACTTC
. | TRBJ2-7 | . | TRBV9 | CASSVLSDNEQYF | TGTGCCAGCAGCGTACTAAGCGATAACGAGCAGTACTTC
TRBD2 | TRBJ2-1 | . | TRBV5-6 | CASSLDPLTSDEQFF | TGTGCCAGCAGCTTGGACCCTCTGACTAGCGATGAGCAGTTCTTC
. | TRBJ1-5 | . | TRBV27 | CASSRMSSWDQPQHF | TGTGCCAGCAGTCGGATGAGTTCCTGGGATCAGCCCCAGCATTTT
TRBD1 | TRBJ2-1 | . | TRBV11-3 | CASSSHQQGNEQFF | TGTGCCAGCAGCTCCCACCAACAGGGGAATGAGCAGTTCTTC
. | TRBJ2-5 | . | TRBV7-8 | CASSLAYGETQYF | TGTGCCAGCAGCTTAGCGTACGGAGAGACCCAGTACTTC
. | TRBJ2-1 | many | TRBV7-2 | CASSLYSEQFF | TGTGCCAGCAGCCTCTACAGTGAGCAGTTCTTC
TRBD1 | TRBJ1-2 | . | TRBV28 | CASSRGQELLNYGYTF | TGTGCCAGCAGTCGAGGACAGGAATTACTTAACTATGGCTACACCTTC
. | TRBJ1-3 | few | TRBV7-8 | CASSPDQLTGNTIYF | TGTGCCAGCAGCCCCGATCAGTTAACTGGAAACACCATATATTTT
TRBD2 | TRBJ2-1 | . | TRBV6-2/TRBV6-3 | CASSFRGRANEQFF | TGTGCCAGCAGTTTCCGCGGGAGGGCCAATGAGCAGTTCTTC
. | TRBJ2-5 | few | TRBV7-9 | CASSLPSPGTQYF | TGTGCCAGCAGCTTACCGAGCCCCGGGACCCAGTACTTC
TRBD1 | TRBJ2-2 | . | TRBV24-1 | CATSVSGGFAGELFF | TGTGCCACCAGTGTGTCAGGGGGCTTCGCCGGGGAGCTGTTTTTT
. | TRBJ1-1 | many | TRBV12-3/TRBV12-4 | CASGAGTTEAFF | TGTGCCTCCGGGGCAGGTACCACTGAAGCTTTCTTT
. | TRBJ1-1 | . | TRBV2 | CASDKGEGGTEAFF | TGTGCCAGCGACAAGGGGGAGGGAGGCACTGAAGCTTTCTTT
. | TRBJ1-5 | few | TRBV20-1 | CSAREGLGNQPQHF | TGCAGTGCTCGAGAGGGTTTGGGCAATCAGCCCCAGCATTTT
TRBD2 | TRBJ2-4 | . | TRBV11-2 | CASSAAGGIQYF | TGTGCCAGCAGCGCCGCGGGGGGCATTCAGTACTTC
. | TRBJ2-7 | many | TRBV28 | CASRARGEQYF | TGTGCCAGCAGAGCCCGGGGTGAGCAGTACTTC
. | TRBJ2-7 | . | TRBV6-6 | CASSGRGTGAREQYF | TGTGCCAGCAGCGGACGCGGGACTGGGGCGAGGGAGCAGTACTTC
. | TRBJ2-5 | . | TRBV11-2 | CASSLAPEAETQYF | TGTGCCAGCAGCTTAGCGCCGGAAGCAGAGACCCAGTACTTC
. | TRBJ2-3 | . | TRBV11-2 | CASSLVSGEADMQYF | TGTGCCAGCAGCTTAGTTTCGGGAGAAGCAGATATGCAGTATTTT
. | TRBJ1-1 | few | TRBV5-6 | CASRAGSEAFF | TGTGCCAGCAGAGCGGGGTCTGAAGCTTTCTTT
. | TRBJ2-7 | few | TRBV11-3 | CASMTRPSYEQYF | TGTGCCAGCATGACCAGGCCCTCCTACGAGCAGTACTTC
. | TRBJ2-1 | few | TRBV14 | CASSQDSVNEQFF | TGTGCCAGCAGCCAAGATAGCGTAAATGAGCAGTTCTTC
. | TRBJ2-5 | few | TRBV11-3 | CASSLPSQETQYF | TGTGCCAGCAGCTTACCTTCCCAAGAGACCCAGTACTTC
. | TRBJ1-1 | many | TRBV6-5 | CASSPGGWPAEAFF | TGTGCCAGCAGTCCGGGGGGATGGCCGGCTGAAGCTTTCTTT
TRBD2 | TRBJ2-1 | . | TRBV11-2 | CASSLDSGTRNEQFF | TGTGCCAGCAGCTTAGATTCCGGGACTAGGAATGAGCAGTTCTTC
TRBD1 | TRBJ2-5 | many | TRBV6-5 | CASRGAGQGWETQYF | TGTGCCAGCAGGGGAGCCGGACAGGGGTGGGAGACCCAGTACTTC
. | TRBJ2-3 | many | TRBV11-2 | CASSLDLFGSRTDTQYF | TGTGCCAGCAGCTTAGATCTTTTTGGATCAAGGACAGATACGCAGTATTTT
TRBD2 | TRBJ2-3 | . | TRBV27 | CASSSKGTSAVTDTQYF | TGTGCCAGCAGTTCTAAAGGGACTAGCGCGGTCACAGATACGCAGTATTTT
TRBD1 | TRBJ2-7 | . | TRBV5-1 | CASSSLRDRVAEQYF | TGCGCCAGCAGCTCCCTCCGGGACAGGGTTGCCGAGCAGTACTTC
. | TRBJ1-5 | . | TRBV27 | CASSLSGNGFQPQHF | TGTGCCAGCAGCTTATCGGGAAATGGGTTTCAGCCCCAGCATTTT
. | TRBJ2-2 | once | TRBV11-2 | CASSGWERRAGELFF | TGTGCCAGCAGCGGCTGGGAGAGGCGCGCCGGGGAGCTGTTTTTT